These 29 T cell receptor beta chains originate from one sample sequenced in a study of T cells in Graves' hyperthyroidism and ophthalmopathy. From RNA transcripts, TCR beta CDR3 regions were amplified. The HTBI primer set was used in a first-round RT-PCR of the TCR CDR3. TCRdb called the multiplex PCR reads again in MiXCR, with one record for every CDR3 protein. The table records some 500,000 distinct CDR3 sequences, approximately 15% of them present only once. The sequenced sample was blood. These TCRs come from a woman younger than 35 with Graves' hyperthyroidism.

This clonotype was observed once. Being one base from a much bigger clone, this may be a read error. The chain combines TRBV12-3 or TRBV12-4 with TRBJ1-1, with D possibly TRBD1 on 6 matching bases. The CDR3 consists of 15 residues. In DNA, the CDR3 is TGTGCCAGCGGCCGACCCAGGGGAGGGAACACTGAAGCTCTCTTT. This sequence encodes CASGRPRGGNTEALF.

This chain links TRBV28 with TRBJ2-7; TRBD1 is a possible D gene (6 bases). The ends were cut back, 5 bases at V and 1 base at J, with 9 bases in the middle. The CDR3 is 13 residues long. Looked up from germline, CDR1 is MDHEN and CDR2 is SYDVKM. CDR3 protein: CASSRTDSYEQYF. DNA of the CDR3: TGTGCCAGCAGTAGGACAGATTCCTACGAGCAGTACTTC.

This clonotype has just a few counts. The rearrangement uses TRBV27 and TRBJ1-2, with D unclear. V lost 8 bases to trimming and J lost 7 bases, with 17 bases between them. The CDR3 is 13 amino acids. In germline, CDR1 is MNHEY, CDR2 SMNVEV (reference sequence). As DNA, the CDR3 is TGTGCCAGCCGGGGAATTCGGCTGGCTGGCTACACCTTC. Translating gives CASRGIRLAGYTF.

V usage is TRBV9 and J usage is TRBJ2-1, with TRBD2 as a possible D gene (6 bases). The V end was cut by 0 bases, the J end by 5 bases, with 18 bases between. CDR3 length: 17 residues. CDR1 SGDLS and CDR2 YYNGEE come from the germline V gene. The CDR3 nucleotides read TGTGCCAGCAGCGTAGACCCCCTACGGGAGTTCCACAATGAGCAGTTCTTC. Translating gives CASSVDPLREFHNEQFF.

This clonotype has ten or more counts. The CDR3 spells CASSFGGYGYTF. The CDR3 DNA is TGTGCCAGCAGTTTCGGAGGCTATGGCTACACCTTC. The chain combines TRBV12-3 or TRBV12-4 with TRBJ1-2; D is uncertain. Trimming shortened V by 3 bases and J by 4 bases, and 6 bases separated the two germline ends. The CDR3 runs to 12 residues.

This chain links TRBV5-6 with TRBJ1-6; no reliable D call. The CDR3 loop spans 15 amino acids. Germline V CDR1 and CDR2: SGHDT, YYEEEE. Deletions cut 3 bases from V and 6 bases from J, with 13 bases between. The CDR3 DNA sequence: TGTGCCAGCAGCTCCACACAGCCCTTTAATTCACCCCTCCACTTT. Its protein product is CASSSTQPFNSPLHF.

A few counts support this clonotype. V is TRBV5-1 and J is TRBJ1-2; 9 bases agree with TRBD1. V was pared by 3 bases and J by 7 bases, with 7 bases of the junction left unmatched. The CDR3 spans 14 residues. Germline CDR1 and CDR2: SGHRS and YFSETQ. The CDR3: CASSSGTGWPGYTF. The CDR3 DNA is TGCGCCAGCAGCTCCGGGACAGGGTGGCCTGGCTACACCTTC.

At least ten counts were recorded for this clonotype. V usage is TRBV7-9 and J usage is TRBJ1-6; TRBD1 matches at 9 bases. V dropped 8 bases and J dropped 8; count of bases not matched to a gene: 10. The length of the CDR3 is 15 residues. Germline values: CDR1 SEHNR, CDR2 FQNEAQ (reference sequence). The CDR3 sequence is CASPTDGTGYSPLHF. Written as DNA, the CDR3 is TGTGCCAGCCCAACTGACGGGACAGGGTATTCACCCCTCCACTTT.

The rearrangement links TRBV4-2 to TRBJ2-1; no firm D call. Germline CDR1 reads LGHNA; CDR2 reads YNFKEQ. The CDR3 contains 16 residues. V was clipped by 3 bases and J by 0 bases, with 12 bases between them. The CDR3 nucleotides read TGTGCCAGCAGCCATAACCTCCCGGCCTCCTACAATGAGCAGTTCTTC. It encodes CASSHNLPASYNEQFF.

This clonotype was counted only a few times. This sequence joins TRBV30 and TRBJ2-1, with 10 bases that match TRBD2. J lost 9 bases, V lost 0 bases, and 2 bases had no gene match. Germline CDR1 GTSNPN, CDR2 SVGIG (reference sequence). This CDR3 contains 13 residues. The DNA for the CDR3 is TGTGCCTGGAGTGTAAGGACTAGCGGTGAGCAGTTCTTC. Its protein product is CAWSVRTSGEQFF.

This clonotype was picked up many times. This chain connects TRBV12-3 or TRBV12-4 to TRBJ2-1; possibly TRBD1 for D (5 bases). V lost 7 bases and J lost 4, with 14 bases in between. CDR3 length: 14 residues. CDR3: CASTGDSQYNEQFF. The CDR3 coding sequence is TGTGCCAGCACGGGTGACAGCCAGTACAATGAGCAGTTCTTC.

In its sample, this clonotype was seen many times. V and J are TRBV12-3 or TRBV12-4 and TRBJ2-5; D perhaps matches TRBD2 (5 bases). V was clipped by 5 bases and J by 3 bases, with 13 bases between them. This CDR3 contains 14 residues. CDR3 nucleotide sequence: TGTGCCAGCAGTCCGAGGGATGGGGAAGAGACCCAGTACTTC. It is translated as CASSPRDGEETQYF.

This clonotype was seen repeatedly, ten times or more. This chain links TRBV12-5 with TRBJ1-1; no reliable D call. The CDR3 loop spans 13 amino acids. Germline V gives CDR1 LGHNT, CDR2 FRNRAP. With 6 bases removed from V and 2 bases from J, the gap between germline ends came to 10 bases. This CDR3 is CASGKWANTEAFF. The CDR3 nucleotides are TGTGCTAGTGGCAAGTGGGCAAACACTGAAGCTTTCTTT.

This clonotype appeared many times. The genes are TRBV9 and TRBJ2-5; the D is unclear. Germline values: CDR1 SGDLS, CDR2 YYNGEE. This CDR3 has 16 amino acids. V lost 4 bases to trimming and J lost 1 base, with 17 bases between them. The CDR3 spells CASSTLPGRPQETQYF. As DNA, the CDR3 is TGTGCCAGCAGCACACTACCAGGTCGACCCCAAGAGACCCAGTACTTC. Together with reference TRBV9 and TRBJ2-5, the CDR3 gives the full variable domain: DSGVTQTPKHLITATGQRVTLRCSPRSGDLSVYWYQQSLDQGLQFLIQYYNGEERAKGNILERFSAQQFPDLHSELNLSSLELGDSALYFCASSTLPGRPQETQYFGPGTRLLVL.

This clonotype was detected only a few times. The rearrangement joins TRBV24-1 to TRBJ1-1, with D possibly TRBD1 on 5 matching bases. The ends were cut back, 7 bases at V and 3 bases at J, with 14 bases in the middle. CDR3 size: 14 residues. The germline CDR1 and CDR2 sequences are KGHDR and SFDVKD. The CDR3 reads CATSSLPGDTEAFF. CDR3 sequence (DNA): TGTGCCACCAGCTCATTACCGGGGGACACTGAAGCTTTCTTT.

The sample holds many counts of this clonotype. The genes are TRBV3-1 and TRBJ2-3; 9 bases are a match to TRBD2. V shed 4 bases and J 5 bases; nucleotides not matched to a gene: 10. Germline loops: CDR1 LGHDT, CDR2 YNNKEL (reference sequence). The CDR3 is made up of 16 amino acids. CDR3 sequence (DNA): TGTGCCAGCAGCCCCCCAGTAGCGGGAGAGAGAGATACGCAGTATTTT. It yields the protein CASSPPVAGERDTQYF.

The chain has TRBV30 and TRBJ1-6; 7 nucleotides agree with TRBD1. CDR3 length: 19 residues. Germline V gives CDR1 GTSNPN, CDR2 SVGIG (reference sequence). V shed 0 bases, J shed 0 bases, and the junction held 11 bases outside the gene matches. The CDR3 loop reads CAWSVGSTGVLSYNSPLHF. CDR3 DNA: TGTGCCTGGAGTGTAGGCTCAACAGGGGTCCTCTCCTATAATTCACCCCTCCACTTT. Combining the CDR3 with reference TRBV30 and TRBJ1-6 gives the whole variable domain SQTIHQWPATLVQPVGSPLSLECTVEGTSNPNLYWYRQAAGRGLQLLFYSVGIGQISSEVPQNLSASRPQDRQFILSSKKLLLSDSGFYLCAWSVGSTGVLSYNSPLHFGNGTRLTVT.

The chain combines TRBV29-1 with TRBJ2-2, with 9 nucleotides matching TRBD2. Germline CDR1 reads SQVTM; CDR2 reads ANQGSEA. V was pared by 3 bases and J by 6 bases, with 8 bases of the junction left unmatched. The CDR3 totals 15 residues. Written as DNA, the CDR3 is TGCAGCGTTGAGATTAGCGGGAGCCCCCCCGGGGAGCTGTTTTTT. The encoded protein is CSVEISGSPPGELFF.

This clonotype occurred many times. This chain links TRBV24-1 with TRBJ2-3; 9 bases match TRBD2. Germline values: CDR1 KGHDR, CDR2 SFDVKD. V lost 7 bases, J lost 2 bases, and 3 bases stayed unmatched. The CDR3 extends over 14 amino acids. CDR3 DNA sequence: TGTGCCACCAGACCTAGCGGGACCACAGATACGCAGTATTTT. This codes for CATRPSGTTDTQYF.

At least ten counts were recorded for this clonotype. CDR3 nucleotides: TGCAGCGTTGTGAGGGGGCTCTCCTACGAGCAGTACTTC. This encodes CSVVRGLSYEQYF. The V and J genes are TRBV29-1 and TRBJ2-7; 7 bases match TRBD1. The CDR3 is 13 residues long. CDR1 is SQVTM and CDR2 is ANQGSEA in the germline V gene. Losses at the gene ends were 4 bases for V and 0 bases for J; bases not matched to a gene: 3.

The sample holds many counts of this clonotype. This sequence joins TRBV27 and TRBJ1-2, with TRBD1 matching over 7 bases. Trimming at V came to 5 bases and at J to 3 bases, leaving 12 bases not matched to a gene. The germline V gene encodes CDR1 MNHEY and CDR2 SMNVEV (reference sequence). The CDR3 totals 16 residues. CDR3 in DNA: TGTGCCAGCAGTGCCCAGGGGGAGACCCACCACTATGGCTACACCTTC. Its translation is CASSAQGETHHYGYTF.

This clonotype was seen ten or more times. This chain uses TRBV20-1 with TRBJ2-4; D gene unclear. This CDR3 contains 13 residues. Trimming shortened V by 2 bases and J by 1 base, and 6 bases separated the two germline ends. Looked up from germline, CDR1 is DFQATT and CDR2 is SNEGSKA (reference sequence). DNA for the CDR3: TGCAGTGCTAGAACAAGTGCCAAAAACATTCAGTACTTC. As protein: CSARTSAKNIQYF.

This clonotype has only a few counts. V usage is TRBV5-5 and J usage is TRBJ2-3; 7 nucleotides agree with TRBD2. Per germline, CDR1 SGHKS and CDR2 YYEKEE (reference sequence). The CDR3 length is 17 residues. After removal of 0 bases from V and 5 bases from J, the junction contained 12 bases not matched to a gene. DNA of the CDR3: TGTGCCAGCAGCTTGGGTTCGGCGGGAGTTAAAGAAGATACGCAGTATTTT. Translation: CASSLGSAGVKEDTQYF.

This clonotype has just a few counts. The CDR3 loop is CASSYYRGSEAFF. CDR3 coding DNA: TGTGCCAGCAGTTACTACCGGGGTTCTGAAGCTTTCTTT. The genes are TRBV6-5 and TRBJ1-1, with D hard to call. The V and J ends lost 1 base and 6 bases respectively, with 9 bases between them. The CDR3 loop spans 13 amino acids. The germline V gene has CDR1 MNHEY and CDR2 SVGAGI.

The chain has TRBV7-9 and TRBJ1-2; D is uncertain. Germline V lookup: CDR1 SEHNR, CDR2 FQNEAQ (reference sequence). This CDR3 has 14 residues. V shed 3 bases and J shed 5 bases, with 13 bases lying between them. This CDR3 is CASSFSVTSYGYTF. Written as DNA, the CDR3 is TGTGCCAGCAGCTTTTCTGTGACAAGTTATGGCTACACCTTC. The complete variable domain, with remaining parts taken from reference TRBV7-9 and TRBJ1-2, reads DTGVSQNPRHKITKRGQNVTFRCDPISEHNRLYWYRQTLGQGPEFLTYFQNEAQLEKSRLLSDRFSAERPKGSFSTLEIQRTEQGDSAMYLCASSFSVTSYGYTFGSGTRLTVV.

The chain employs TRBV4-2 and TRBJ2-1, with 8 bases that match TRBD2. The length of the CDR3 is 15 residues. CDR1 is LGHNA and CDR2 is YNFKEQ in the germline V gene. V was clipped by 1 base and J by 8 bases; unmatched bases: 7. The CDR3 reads CASSQVTSARHEQFF. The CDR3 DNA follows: TGTGCCAGCAGCCAAGTGACTAGCGCGCGCCATGAGCAGTTCTTC.

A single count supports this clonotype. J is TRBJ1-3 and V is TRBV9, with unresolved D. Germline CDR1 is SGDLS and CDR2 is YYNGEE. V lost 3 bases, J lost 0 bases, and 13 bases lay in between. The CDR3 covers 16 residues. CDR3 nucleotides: TGTGCCAGCAGCGGATACACGGGTCTCTCTGGAAACACCATATATTTT. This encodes CASSGYTGLSGNTIYF. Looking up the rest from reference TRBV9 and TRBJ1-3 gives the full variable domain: DSGVTQTPKHLITATGQRVTLRCSPRSGDLSVYWYQQSLDQGLQFLIQYYNGEERAKGNILERFSAQQFPDLHSELNLSSLELGDSALYFCASSGYTGLSGNTIYFGEGSWLTVV.

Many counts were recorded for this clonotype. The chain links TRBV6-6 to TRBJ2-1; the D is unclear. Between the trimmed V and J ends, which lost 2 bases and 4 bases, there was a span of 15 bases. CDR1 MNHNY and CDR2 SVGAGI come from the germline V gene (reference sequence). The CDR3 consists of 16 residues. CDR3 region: CASSYGEPSPYNEQFF. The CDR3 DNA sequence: TGTGCCAGCAGTTACGGGGAACCCTCACCGTACAATGAGCAGTTCTTC.

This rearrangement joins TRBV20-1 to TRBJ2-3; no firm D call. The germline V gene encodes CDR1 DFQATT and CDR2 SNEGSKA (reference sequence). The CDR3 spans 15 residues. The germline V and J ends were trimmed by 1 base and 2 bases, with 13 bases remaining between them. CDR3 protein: CSARAYSLLTDTQYF. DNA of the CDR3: TGCAGTGCTAGAGCTTACTCACTTCTCACAGATACGCAGTATTTT.